This T cell receptor beta chain is from a study of lymphopenia after photon versus proton radiotherapy. Study observations and caveats: In patients who died, overall survival fell as post-nadir TCR diversity dropped more.

A remark on this clone: Its specificity is unknown.

Germline-derived CDR1 and CDR2 are KGHSH and LQKENI. This CDR3 comprises 14 residues. The V and J ends lost 5 bases and 6 bases, in that order; junction bases with no gene match: 8. The assay was immunoSEQ multiplex PCR, and TCRdb's table has in-frame clones only and misses some. The data show 20,000 to 25,000 clones, around nine tenths seen once. Here the sequenced sample was peripheral blood, taken from a patient treated with proton-based radiotherapy. The rearrangement uses TRBV18 and TRBJ1-2; 8 bases are a match to TRBD1. This clonotype originated in a woman between 65 and 79 years old with pancreatic cancer. Some clones in this sample may be carry-over from other donors' samples. The CDR3 spells CASSSAGGLDGYTF. The CDR3 nucleotides are TGTGCCAGCTCATCGGCAGGGGGCTTGGATGGCTACACCTTC.